This TCR beta chain was sequenced during a study of Ad26.COV2.S vaccination and SARS-CoV-2 variants. This CDR3 contains 14 residues. Looked up from germline, CDR1 is SNHLY and CDR2 is FYNNEI. The V and J ends lost 6 bases and 0 bases respectively, with 11 bases between them. The protocol was immunoSEQ multiplex PCR, while the TCRdb copy is restricted to in-frame clones and leaves out a portion. Here the sample spans under 600,000 clones, roughly nine tenths being singletons. The treatment here: roughly 19 received Ad26.COV2.S at low or high dose, single or two shots; about 5 received placebo; per-sample allocation not given. Vaccine and placebo recipients were sampled on day 63 after the first injection. As its vector, the vaccine had Ad26, which expressed Wuhan-strain SARS-CoV-2 spike.

The TCR sequence derives from a person aged 18-65 years who received the Ad26.COV2.S COVID-19 vaccine or a placebo. The specimen comprised peripheral blood, sampled in a trial of Ad26.COV2.S vaccine versus placebo. V is TRBV2 and J is TRBJ1-1; D not resolved. The CDR3 loop is CASRGTGMNTEAFF. CDR3 nucleotide sequence: TGTGCCAGCAGGGGAACGGGTATGAACACTGAAGCTTTCTTT.